This entry is about one TCR beta chain. Its antigen is still unknown. The data were obtained in a study of T cell responses to AZD1222 COVID-19 vaccine. Study conclusions and caveats: There were mostly white British donors and more females than males, and clonal diversity was possibly underestimated. Following two doses of AZD1222, Spike-specific TCR breadth and depth rose.

TCRdb keeps only in-frame clones here, not all; method: immunoSEQ multiplex PCR. This sample has about 160,000 clones, with around nine tenths found just once. Germline assignment: CDR1 SNHLY and CDR2 FYNNEI. This CDR3 spans 15 amino acids. J was trimmed by 6 bases and V by 5 bases; bases with no gene match: 6. Analysis merged second doses at about 4 or about 12 weeks. This TCR derives from an adult who received the AZD1222 COVID-19 vaccine. This sequence joins TRBV2 and TRBJ2-2; 10 positions match TRBD2. The starting material was peripheral blood, obtained 28 days after the second AZD1222 dose. The CDR3 loop reads CASSTAGGPSGELFF. In DNA, the CDR3 is TGTGCCAGCAGTACAGCGGGAGGGCCCTCCGGGGAGCTGTTTTTT.